The 14 T cell receptor beta chains below come from one sample, sequenced in a study of vaccination and CD4 T cells after COVID-19. Sequencing of cultured CD4+ T cell DNA used the Oncomine TCR Beta short-read assay. In TCRdb, the PCR reads were re-called with MiXCR into one record per CDR3 protein. The top ten clones hold roughly 38% of a sample with more than 5,000 distinct CDR3 sequences, around two fifths of them seen once. These receptors lack a known antigen. The treatment is: 10-day PBMC culture with coronavirus spike peptide pools or control peptides (ViraFEST assay). These CD4+ T cells came from an unexposed donor, sampled before the COVID-19 pandemic (2011-2018). The sequencing input was CD4+ T cells from blood, cultured in vitro. Receptors were obtained from a human donor in good health.

The chain couples TRBV20-1 to TRBJ1-6, with 7 positions matching TRBD1. V dropped 6 bases and J dropped 2; count of bases not matched to a gene: 13. CDR1 is DFQATT and CDR2 is SNEGSKA in the germline V gene (reference sequence). The CDR3 spans 17 residues. The CDR3 sequence: CSARPTGKVTYNSPLHF. CDR3 in DNA: TGCAGTGCCAGACCGACAGGGAAGGTCACCTATAATTCACCCCTCCACTTT.

The V gene is TRBV6-1, the J gene TRBJ2-5; 9 bases agree with TRBD2. After removal of 7 bases from V and 4 bases from J, the junction contained 4 bases not matched to a gene. The CDR3 contains 13 residues. Germline loops: CDR1 MNHNS, CDR2 SASEGT. CDR3 residues: CASKFSGGETQYF. The DNA of the CDR3 is TGTGCCAGCAAATTTAGCGGGGGAGAGACCCAGTACTTC.

This clonotype was recorded a few times. The chain has TRBV24-1 and TRBJ1-5; 8 bases are shared with TRBD1. The CDR3 totals 14 residues. J was trimmed by 5 bases and V by 6 bases; bases with no gene match: 5. The germline V gene has CDR1 KGHDR and CDR2 SFDVKD. CDR3 region: CATSSGQGDQPQHF. DNA for the CDR3: TGTGCCACCAGTTCCGGACAGGGCGATCAGCCCCAGCATTTT.

V usage is TRBV6-1 and J usage is TRBJ2-7; D uncertain. This CDR3 has 14 residues. With 5 bases removed from V and 3 bases from J, the gap between germline ends came to 14 bases. Germline lookup yields CDR1 MNHNS and CDR2 SASEGT. Here the CDR3 reads CASSLRTAVYEQYF. As DNA, the CDR3 is TGTGCCAGCAGTCTGCGGACGGCGGTCTACGAGCAGTACTTC.

The gene calls are TRBV6-1 and TRBJ1-2, with TRBD1 as a possible D gene (6 bases). V lost 11 bases to trimming and J lost 7 bases, with 14 bases between them. CDR3 length: 11 amino acids. CDR1 is MNHNS, CDR2 SASEGT, per germline. This CDR3 reads CAAGTYGGYTF. CDR3 coding DNA: TGTGCCGCGGGGACATACGGTGGCTACACCTTC.

The chain joins TRBV6-1 to TRBJ1-6, with D perhaps matching TRBD1 (5 bases). The V end lost 7 bases, the J end lost 5 bases, and 9 bases lay between the germline ends. The CDR3 totals 13 residues. Germline values: CDR1 MNHNS, CDR2 SASEGT. The CDR3, as DNA: TGTGCCAGCACAGGACATGATAATTCACCCCTCCACTTT. It is translated as CASTGHDNSPLHF.

The CDR3 protein is CASRVQNIQYF. CDR3 DNA sequence: TGTGCCAGCAGGGTCCAAAACATTCAGTACTTC. The V call is TRBV27, the J call TRBJ2-4; no clear D gene. The CDR3 spans 11 residues. Germline lookup yields CDR1 MNHEY and CDR2 SMNVEV (reference sequence). Trimming shortened V by 6 bases and J by 5 bases, and 5 bases separated the two germline ends.

This clonotype was seen a few times. V gene TRBV20-1 combines with J gene TRBJ1-2, with 9 nucleotides matching TRBD1. Germline assignment: CDR1 DFQATT and CDR2 SNEGSKA (reference sequence). V shed 6 bases, J shed 8 bases, and the junction held 10 bases outside the gene matches. CDR3 length equals 13 residues. The CDR3 nucleotides are TGCAGTGCGGCAAGGGGACAGGGTGGCGGCTACACCTTC. Translated, it gives CSAARGQGGGYTF.

This clonotype was observed a few times. The gene calls are TRBV18 and TRBJ1-5, with D tentatively TRBD1 (5 bases). The V end was cut by 3 bases, the J end by 0 bases, with 12 bases between. The V gene's germline CDR1 is KGHSH and CDR2 LQKENI. The CDR3 has 16 amino acids. The CDR3 loop is CASSPGTAISNQPQHF. The CDR3 nucleotides are TGTGCCAGCTCACCTGGGACTGCCATTAGCAATCAGCCCCAGCATTTT.

This clonotype showed up just a few times. The gene calls are TRBV27 and TRBJ1-5, with 7 nucleotides matching TRBD1. Germline V lookup: CDR1 MNHEY, CDR2 SMNVEV (reference sequence). With 4 bases clipped from V and 5 bases from J, the junction kept 11 bases outside the gene matches. The CDR3 totals 16 residues. This chain's CDR3 is CASSSFTQGIDQPQHF. The CDR3 DNA follows: TGTGCCAGCAGTTCTTTCACACAGGGGATCGATCAGCCCCAGCATTTT.

This clonotype was found a few times. The chain carries TRBV7-8 and TRBJ1-5; D is undetermined. V gave up 0 bases and J gave up 2 bases, with 8 bases separating them. The CDR3 extends over 15 amino acids. The germline V gene encodes CDR1 SGHVS and CDR2 FQNEAQ. The CDR3 bases are TGTGCCAGCAGCTTAGCCTGGGGAGGCAATCAGCCCCAGCATTTT. Translated: CASSLAWGGNQPQHF.

This chain connects TRBV6-1 to TRBJ1-5, with a tentative D call TRBD1 (6 bases). Per the germline V gene, CDR1 is MNHNS and CDR2 is SASEGT. This CDR3 is built from 14 residues. V lost 8 bases and J 4 bases, leaving 15 bases between the germline ends. CDR3 region: CASGGQQPNQPQHF. CDR3 DNA sequence: TGTGCCAGCGGTGGACAGCAACCTAATCAGCCCCAGCATTTT.

The V and J genes are TRBV19 and TRBJ1-1; D is unclear. Germline V gene data show CDR1 as LNHDA and CDR2 as SQIVND (reference sequence). The V and J ends lost 7 bases and 11 bases respectively, with 32 bases between them. There are 17 residues in the CDR3. The CDR3 reads CASTTLLSGRPSRNAFF. DNA for the CDR3: TGTGCCAGTACCACGCTTCTCTCTGGCAGACCCAGCAGAAATGCTTTCTTT.

The chain joins TRBV6-5 to TRBJ2-7; 9 nucleotides align to TRBD1. Germline lookup yields CDR1 MNHEY and CDR2 SVGAGI. The length of the CDR3 is 14 residues. Trimming at V came to 11 bases and at J to 1 base, leaving 9 bases not matched to a gene. CDR3 region: CAAVLGTGSYEQYF. CDR3 in DNA: TGTGCCGCAGTTCTGGGGACAGGGTCCTACGAGCAGTACTTC.